The 31 T cell receptor beta chains below come from one sample, sequenced in a study of cytomegalovirus exposure and HLA in healthy donors. Amplification used 60 Vbeta primers and 13 Jbeta primers. TCRdb's copy holds only in-frame clones and misses some; the assay was immunoSEQ multiplex PCR. This repertoire shows about 160,000 clones, around 80% found once; its top ten account for around 4.9%. Specimen: PBMCs. The receptor source for this set is a male donor in good health and CMV-seronegative.

This clone was seen a few times. V gene TRBV5-1 combines with J gene TRBJ2-7; 7 bases are shared with TRBD1. Looked up from germline, CDR1 is SGHRS and CDR2 is YFSETQ. After removal of 2 bases from V and 3 bases from J, the junction contained 14 bases not matched to a gene. This CDR3 contains 17 residues. The CDR3 reads CASSLGVRDSRIYEQYF. As DNA, the CDR3 is TGCGCCAGCAGCTTAGGGGTTCGGGACAGCCGGATCTACGAGCAGTACTTC.

V gene TRBV6-6 combines with J gene TRBJ2-7, with D unresolved. Trimming took off 5 bases at V and 8 bases at J, with 10 bases between the two ends. Per germline, CDR1 MNHNY and CDR2 SVGAGI (reference sequence). This CDR3 is 11 amino acids long. The CDR3 reads CASSPDIQQYF. CDR3 DNA sequence: TGTGCCAGCAGTCCAGACATACAGCAGTACTTC.

This clone was found once. The chain uses TRBV7-9 and TRBJ2-1, with a tentative D call TRBD2 (6 bases). From germline, CDR1 is SEHNR and CDR2 FQNEAQ (reference sequence). The CDR3 loop spans 14 amino acids. Trimming removed 5 bases at V and 7 bases at J, with 15 bases between. CDR3 in DNA: TGTGCCAGCAGCCCCGGGACTCCCCTAAATGAGCAGTTCTTC. It specifies CASSPGTPLNEQFF.

The genes are TRBV11-1 and TRBJ2-3; possibly TRBD2 for D (7 bases). The ends were cut back, 5 bases at V and 5 bases at J, with 17 bases in the middle. Per the germline V gene, CDR1 is SGHAT and CDR2 is FQDESV (reference sequence). The CDR3 spans 15 residues. Here the CDR3 DNA reads TGTGCCAGCAGCCGACCTGGGGGGGCGGGAGATACGCAGTATTTT. This translates into CASSRPGGAGDTQYF.

The V and J genes are TRBV7-9 and TRBJ1-2; TRBD1 aligns across 7 bases. Germline V CDR1 and CDR2: SEHNR, FQNEAQ (reference sequence). With 5 bases clipped from V and 6 bases from J, the junction kept 6 bases outside the gene matches. This CDR3 has 13 amino acids. CDR3 sequence (DNA): TGTGCCAGCAGCCCGACAGGGAGAAATGGCTACACCTTC. It specifies CASSPTGRNGYTF. The variable domain in full, with the rest retrieved from reference TRBV7-9 and TRBJ1-2, is DTGVSQNPRHKITKRGQNVTFRCDPISEHNRLYWYRQTLGQGPEFLTYFQNEAQLEKSRLLSDRFSAERPKGSFSTLEIQRTEQGDSAMYLCASSPTGRNGYTFGSGTRLTVV.

The rearrangement uses TRBV29-1 and TRBJ2-7; 12 bases align to TRBD1. There are 15 residues in the CDR3. The V gene end was trimmed by 0 bases and the J gene end by 5 bases; junction bases not matched to a gene: 5. Germline V gene lookup returns CDR1 SQVTM and CDR2 ANQGSEA. CDR3 nucleotide sequence: TGCAGCGTTGAAGATTGGGGGACAGGGGGCCACGAGCAGTACTTC. Translating gives CSVEDWGTGGHEQYF.

This rearrangement joins TRBV4-1 to TRBJ1-2, with 7 positions matching TRBD1. Germline V lookup: CDR1 MGHRA, CDR2 YSYEKL. Unmatched junction bases numbered 6, after V lost 1 base and J lost 4 bases. The CDR3 totals 15 residues. CDR3 DNA: TGCGCCAGCAGCCAAGGTAGACAGGGTGGCTATGGCTACACCTTC. It translates to CASSQGRQGGYGYTF.

The chain recombines TRBV6-1 with TRBJ2-3; tentatively, D is TRBD1 (6 bases). The CDR3 contains 14 residues. Trimming took 4 bases from V and 2 from J, leaving 10 bases between them. Germline CDR1 is MNHNS and CDR2 is SASEGT. CDR3 protein: CASSVTGFTDTQYF. CDR3 nucleotide sequence: TGTGCCAGCAGTGTCACAGGGTTCACAGATACGCAGTATTTT.

The chain uses TRBV7-9 and TRBJ1-4, with 8 bases identical to TRBD1. The CDR3 runs 15 residues. From germline, CDR1 is SEHNR and CDR2 FQNEAQ (reference sequence). V lost 3 bases to trimming and J lost 5 bases; unmatched junction nucleotides: 5. The CDR3 DNA is TGTGCCAGCAGCTTGGCAGGGGGCGGAAATGAAAAACTGTTTTTT. It translates to CASSLAGGGNEKLFF.

The rearrangement links TRBV5-1 to TRBJ1-3; D is undetermined. The germline V and J ends were trimmed by 3 bases and 3 bases, with 10 bases remaining between them. The CDR3 is 14 amino acids. Germline V gene data show CDR1 as SGHRS and CDR2 as YFSETQ. CDR3 residues: CASSYEVHGNTIYF. The CDR3 DNA reads as TGCGCCAGCAGCTACGAAGTACATGGAAACACCATATATTTT.

The CDR3 DNA follows: TGTGCCAGCAGCGGTTCGGGGGGGCGGGGAGAGACCCAGTACTTC. Its protein is CASSGSGGRGETQYF. V is TRBV6-5 and J is TRBJ2-5, with 8 bases lining up with TRBD2. J gave up 4 bases and V 6 bases, and 10 bases lay outside the gene matches. There are 15 residues in the CDR3. Germline CDR1 MNHEY, CDR2 SVGAGI.

This rearrangement joins TRBV27 to TRBJ2-1, with D possibly TRBD2 on 5 matching bases. The CDR3 sequence is 14 residues long. CDR1 and CDR2 (germline): MNHEY, SMNVEV (reference sequence). Between the trimmed V and J ends, which lost 11 bases and 0 bases, there was a span of 14 bases. The CDR3 protein is CALVLGSSYNEQFF. DNA of the CDR3: TGTGCCCTGGTGTTGGGGAGCTCCTACAATGAGCAGTTCTTC.

The chain links TRBV7-9 to TRBJ1-2; D is undetermined. Germline assignment: CDR1 SEHNR and CDR2 FQNEAQ (reference sequence). V lost 1 base and J lost 2, with 14 bases in between. The CDR3 consists of 16 residues. The CDR3 nucleotides are TGTGCCAGCAGCTTAGGTCGATCCGACACGAACTATGGCTACACCTTC. It translates to CASSLGRSDTNYGYTF.

The rearrangement joins TRBV18 to TRBJ2-2; D possibly corresponds to TRBD2 (5 bases). The CDR3 spans 14 residues. V shed 8 bases and J shed 2 bases, with 12 bases lying between them. The germline CDR1 and CDR2 sequences are KGHSH and LQKENI. The CDR3 DNA reads TGTGCCAGCCATCGCGCGGGTAACACCGGGGAGCTGTTTTTT. This translates into CASHRAGNTGELFF.

The chain recombines TRBV19 with TRBJ1-1; tentative D call: TRBD1 (5 bases). Germline values: CDR1 LNHDA, CDR2 SQIVND (reference sequence). V was pared by 5 bases and J by 4 bases, with 14 bases between. This CDR3 contains 14 residues. The CDR3 here is CASSLGQGGTEAFF. As DNA, the CDR3 is TGTGCCAGTAGTTTGGGGCAGGGAGGCACTGAAGCTTTCTTT.

This chain joins TRBV10-2 and TRBJ1-5; D may be TRBD1 (5 bases). The CDR3 loop spans 16 amino acids. CDR1 and CDR2 from the germline V gene are WSHSY and SAAADI. V was pared by 2 bases and J by 0 bases, with 11 bases between. CDR3 region: CASSEATGTSNQPQHF. For the CDR3, the DNA is TGCGCCAGCAGTGAGGCAACAGGCACTAGCAATCAGCCCCAGCATTTT.

This chain uses TRBV4-1 with TRBJ2-5, with 13 bases aligning to TRBD2. The J call may be mistaken, given a closer DNA end match to TRBJ2-7. The germline V gene encodes CDR1 MGHRA and CDR2 YSYEKL. The CDR3 runs 15 residues. This CDR3 reads CASSQGGLAGDEQYF. CDR3 nucleotide sequence: TGCGCCAGCAGCCAAGGAGGACTAGCGGGAGACGAGCAGTACTTC.

The chain couples TRBV23-1 to TRBJ1-2, with TRBD1 matching over 7 bases. TRBV23-1 belongs to the ORF category, with a function that is uncertain. This CDR3 comprises 15 residues. Germline trimming cut 0 bases from V and 9 bases from J; bases unmatched to any gene: 10. CDR3 coding DNA: TGCGCCAGCAGTCAATCAGAGGGGGCGTCTCTCTGCTACACCTTC. It yields the protein CASSQSEGASLCYTF.

The rearrangement joins TRBV7-9 to TRBJ2-7, with D possibly matching TRBD2 (7 bases). The CDR3 covers 15 residues. Germline CDR1 reads SEHNR; CDR2 reads FQNEAQ (reference sequence). The V end lost 1 base, the J end lost 3 bases, and 13 bases lay between the germline ends. The CDR3 spells CASSLEGGLYYEQYF. The CDR3 DNA reads as TGTGCCAGCAGCTTAGAAGGGGGACTATACTACGAGCAGTACTTC.

This rearrangement joins TRBV2 to TRBJ1-5; D may be TRBD1 (6 bases). Germline CDR1 reads SNHLY; CDR2 reads FYNNEI. The CDR3 length is 13 residues. Trimming removed 6 bases from V and 3 bases from J, with 9 bases in between. In nucleotides, the CDR3 is TGTGCCAGCAGCCGGGACAACAATCAGCCCCAGCATTTT. It is translated as CASSRDNNQPQHF.

This chain links TRBV10-1 with TRBJ1-2; D gene uncertain. CDR1 WNHNN and CDR2 SYGVQD come from the germline V gene (reference sequence). Trimming pared 2 bases from V and 2 bases from J, leaving 15 bases between. CDR3 length: 16 amino acids. The CDR3 sequence: CASSENPFSVNYGYTF. The CDR3 nucleotides are TGCGCCAGCAGTGAGAATCCTTTCAGTGTGAACTATGGCTACACCTTC.

V gene TRBV11-1 combines with J gene TRBJ1-6, with D uncertain. The CDR3 has 16 residues. Trimming left V 2 bases short and J 4 bases short, with 12 bases between. Germline CDR1 reads SGHAT; CDR2 reads FQDESV (reference sequence). CDR3: CASSLSTATYNSPLHF. DNA for the CDR3: TGTGCCAGCAGCTTATCTACAGCCACTTATAATTCACCCCTCCACTTT.

The chain joins TRBV28 to TRBJ2-7; D is possibly TRBD2 (6 bases). This CDR3 contains 15 residues. Trimming took 2 bases from V and 2 from J, leaving 13 bases between them. Germline assignment: CDR1 MDHEN and CDR2 SYDVKM. CDR3 nucleotides: TGTGCCAGCAGTTTAGGGGGGACGGGACCCTACGAGCAGTACTTC. Amino acids: CASSLGGTGPYEQYF.

Note on this clone: Relative to the germline gene, one junction end is altered; a read error may explain this. The chain has TRBV5-1 and TRBJ2-1, with D perhaps matching TRBD2 (5 bases). This CDR3 region has 13 residues. Germline CDR1 is SGHRS and CDR2 is YFSETQ. The CDR3 region has the DNA TGCGCCAGCAGGGCCGGACTTCAGAATGAGCGGTTCTTC. It yields the protein CASRAGLQNERFF.

This chain uses TRBV4-1 with TRBJ2-7; 9 bases fit TRBD1. V was clipped by 3 bases and J by 4 bases; unmatched bases: 7. CDR3 size: 15 residues. Germline V gene lookup returns CDR1 MGHRA and CDR2 YSYEKL. CDR3 sequence: CASSHQAGTGYEQYF. In nucleotides, the CDR3 is TGCGCCAGCAGCCACCAAGCCGGGACAGGGTACGAGCAGTACTTC.

The chain couples TRBV27 to TRBJ1-2; TRBD1 agrees at 9 bases. CDR1 is MNHEY and CDR2 is SMNVEV in the germline V gene (reference sequence). The CDR3 totals 15 residues. Trimming at V came to 4 bases and at J to 3 bases, leaving 6 bases not matched to a gene. The CDR3 loop is CASSSPTGGYYGYTF. The CDR3 region has the DNA TGTGCCAGCAGTTCTCCTACAGGGGGCTACTATGGCTACACCTTC.

This clone was observed a single time. The gene calls are TRBV27 and TRBJ1-2; D possibly corresponds to TRBD1 (5 bases). Trimming pared 5 bases from V and 4 bases from J, leaving 14 bases between. Germline loops: CDR1 MNHEY, CDR2 SMNVEV (reference sequence). The CDR3 is 14 amino acids. CDR3 region: CASSPPGYSYGYTF. Here the CDR3 DNA reads TGTGCCAGCAGTCCCCCAGGGTATTCCTATGGCTACACCTTC.

The CDR3 sequence is CASKEGALEPQHF. The CDR3, as DNA: TGTGCCAGCAAGGAGGGGGCCTTGGAGCCCCAGCATTTT. V usage is TRBV2 and J usage is TRBJ1-5; 7 bases line up with TRBD1. There are 13 residues in the CDR3. V lost 7 bases to trimming and J lost 8 bases; unmatched junction nucleotides: 8. Per germline, CDR1 SNHLY and CDR2 FYNNEI.

The chain uses TRBV7-6 and TRBJ2-1; TRBD1 matches at 7 bases. After removal of 5 bases from V and 2 bases from J, the junction contained 6 bases not matched to a gene. Germline V gene sequence: CDR1 SGHVS, CDR2 FNYEAQ. This CDR3 is built from 15 residues. The CDR3 nucleotides are TGTGCCAGCAGCCTAACCGGGACAGCCTACAATGAGCAGTTCTTC. Translating it yields CASSLTGTAYNEQFF.

The chain combines TRBV4-3 with TRBJ1-5, with 8 nucleotides matching TRBD1. V gave up 0 bases and J gave up 4 bases; unmatched junction bases: 11. This CDR3 spans 18 amino acids. Germline V gives CDR1 LGHNA, CDR2 YSLEER. The CDR3 bases are TGCGCCAGCAGCCAAGACTTGTACCCAGGGGGCGGAAATCAGCCCCAGCATTTT. This codes for CASSQDLYPGGGNQPQHF.

The chain is built from TRBV6-6 and TRBJ2-3; 8 nucleotides align to TRBD1. This CDR3 region has 15 residues. With 2 bases clipped from V and 0 bases from J, the junction kept 1 base outside the gene matches. Germline CDR1 and CDR2: MNHNY and SVGAGI (reference sequence). The CDR3 sequence: CASSYGQGSTDTQYF. CDR3 nucleotides: TGTGCCAGCAGTTACGGACAGGGAAGCACAGATACGCAGTATTTT.